This T cell receptor beta chain came from a study of blood T cell repertoires in COVID-19. Study details: From T cells, B-cell-depleted T cells, or PBMCs came the material, which was cDNA or gDNA.

After removal of 3 bases from V and 5 bases from J, the junction contained 15 bases not matched to a gene. The CDR3 consists of 19 residues. CDR1 is PRHDT, CDR2 FYEKMQ, per germline (reference sequence). How the authors handled the data: Scientists estimated how many nucleated cells there were by amplifying reference gene primers. The table came from immunoSEQ multiplex PCR; TCRdb's copy has only in-frame clones and leaves some out. That table supplies the V and J calls and clone size; D and trimming were determined from the DNA. The table has about 95,000 clones, about 90% seen once. V gene TRBV13 combines with J gene TRBJ2-3; 12 bases are a match to TRBD2. The sample was peripheral blood. The clonotype was recovered from a human donor in a cohort sampled during active COVID-19. CDR3 in amino acids: CASSFITSGGRGEKDTQYF. In DNA, the CDR3 is TGTGCCAGCAGCTTCATCACTAGCGGGGGGCGTGGAGAAAAAGATACGCAGTATTTT.